The rows below give T cell receptor beta chains drawn from one sample of a study of regulatory T cells in long-lasting Graves disease. From the multiplex PCR reads, TCRdb called clonotypes with MiXCR, one entry per CDR3 protein. The sample lists around 430,000 distinct CDR3 sequences; about 20% were seen once. This specimen consisted of peripheral blood mononuclear cells (PBMCs), obtained when the disease was refractory, from a patient treated with antithyroid drugs. Receptors originate from a female donor with Graves disease. CDR3s include the opening cysteine and the closing phenylalanine or tryptophan. Each record gives: clone size, J gene, V gene, D gene, CDR3 DNA, CDR3 protein. D genes are given only for firm matches. Expanded clones get a size class; other rows say once, few or many, or leave the size out.

>few|TRBJ1-5|TRBV7-2|TRBD1
TGTGCCAGCAGCTTCAGGGGGCGCAATCAGCCCCAGCATTTT
CASSFRGRNQPQHF
>many|TRBJ1-2|TRBV27|NA
TGTGCCAGCAGTTCCACCGCCAGGGATCTGAGGAGAGGCTACACCTTC
CASSSTARDLRRGYTF
>many|TRBJ1-1|TRBV27|TRBD1
TGTGCCAGCAGTTTCATCCAGGGGGCGAGATCAAACACTGAAGCTTTCTTT
CASSFIQGARSNTEAFF
>NA|TRBJ2-2|TRBV7-3|NA
TGTGCCAGCAGCCAACAGGGAGCCACCGGGGAGCTGTTTTTT
CASSQQGATGELFF
>many|TRBJ2-5|TRBV4-3|NA
TGCGCCAGCAGCCAAGACACAGGGAAAGAGACCCAGTACTTC
CASSQDTGKETQYF
>few|TRBJ2-7|TRBV5-1|TRBD1
TGCGCCAGCAGCGCGGCTGACAGGGAACCATACGAGCAGTACTTC
CASSAADREPYEQYF
>NA|TRBJ1-5|TRBV19|TRBD1
TGTGCCAGTAGTAGCACAGGGGGAGACCAGCCCCAGCATTTT
CASSSTGGDQPQHF
>NA|TRBJ2-7|TRBV20-1|TRBD2
TGCAGTGCTAGAGATCTACCGGGACTAGCGAACTCCTACGAGCAGTACTTC
CSARDLPGLANSYEQYF
>many|TRBJ1-1|TRBV12-3/TRBV12-4|TRBD1
TGTGCCAGCAGTCGGTCCCGGGACAGGGGGCGAGAGGCTGAAGCTTTCTTT
CASSRSRDRGREAEAFF
>many|TRBJ2-2|TRBV6-1|NA
TGTGCCAGCAAAATATCCCGAGAGAGTTACGGGGGGGAGCTGTTTTTT
CASKISRESYGGELFF
>few|TRBJ2-5|TRBV30|NA
TGTGCCTGGAGTCGGCAGACCCAAGAGACCCAGTACTTC
CAWSRQTQETQYF
>NA|TRBJ2-4|TRBV6-9|NA
TGTGCCAGCAGTTTCCCTAAGGACGGGTCCAAAAACATTCAGTACTTC
CASSFPKDGSKNIQYF
>NA|TRBJ1-4|TRBV5-5|NA
TGTGCCAGCAGCTTGGGCTTGCAGGGGAGTAATGAAAAACTGTTTTTT
CASSLGLQGSNEKLFF
>few|TRBJ2-7|TRBV28|NA
TGTGCCAGCAGTTCCAACTCAGGATCCTACGAGCAGTACTTC
CASSSNSGSYEQYF
>NA|TRBJ2-2|TRBV12-3/TRBV12-4|TRBD1
TGTGCCAGCACTAAGCCCGGGACAGGGGAAACCGGGGAGCTGTTTTTT
CASTKPGTGETGELFF
>NA|TRBJ2-7|TRBV12-5|NA
TGTGCTAGTGGTTTGGTACTGTGGGCTTCCTACGAGCAGTACTTC
CASGLVLWASYEQYF
>NA|TRBJ2-2|TRBV18|NA
TGTGCCAGCTCACCAGTTTACAGAACGAGCACCGGGGAGCTGTTTTTT
CASSPVYRTSTGELFF
>many|TRBJ2-5|TRBV19|NA
TGTGCCAGTAGCCCGACAGGAGAGGCTTCGGTTGGGGACTTC
CASSPTGEASVGDF
>many|TRBJ2-5|TRBV28|TRBD1
TGTGCCAGCAGTGTAACAGGGGAAGTAGAGACCCAGTACTTC
CASSVTGEVETQYF
>few|TRBJ2-5|TRBV20-1|TRBD2
TGCAGTGCTAGAGATCCTAAAAGCGGGGTGGCCCAGTACTTC
CSARDPKSGVAQYF
>NA|TRBJ2-2|TRBV5-1|NA
TGCGCCAGCAGCCTGTCCCCCGGAGTTGTGGGCGGGGAGCTGTTTTTT
CASSLSPGVVGGELFF
>few|TRBJ2-7|TRBV7-9|TRBD1
TGTGCCAGCAGCACTAGCAAGACAGGGGCGGTTTACGAGCAGTACTTC
CASSTSKTGAVYEQYF
>many|TRBJ1-1|TRBV28|NA
TGTGCCAGCAGTTTAGGGGTAGGCACTGAAGCTTTCTTT
CASSLGVGTEAFF
>once|TRBJ1-5|TRBV19|NA
TGTGCCAGTAGTCACGAAAATCAGCCCCAGCATTTT
CASSHENQPQHF
>NA|TRBJ2-7|TRBV3-1|NA
TGTGCCAGCAGCCAAGAGGAGTTCACAGGGACTCACTACGAGCAGTACTTC
CASSQEEFTGTHYEQYF
>NA|TRBJ2-7|TRBV28|TRBD2
TGTGCCAGCAACGGGGGCGGGGGGCGGTACGAGCAGTACTTC
CASNGGGGRYEQYF
>NA|TRBJ1-2|TRBV5-1|NA
TGCGCCAGCAGCTTGGAACAGGCCTTCTATGGCTACACCTTC
CASSLEQAFYGYTF
>few|TRBJ1-1|TRBV5-5|NA
TGTGCCAGCAGCTTCCGGGACGCCAACACTGAAGCTTTCTTT
CASSFRDANTEAFF
>NA|TRBJ1-6|TRBV9|NA
TGTGCCAGCAGCCAAGTCCTCGGCACTTCACCCTTCCACTTT
CASSQVLGTSPFHF
>NA|TRBJ1-1|TRBV5-6|NA
TGTGCCAGCAGCTTTGGAGACGGGGCTGAAGCTTTCTTT
CASSFGDGAEAFF
>NA|TRBJ1-1|TRBV10-3|TRBD1
TGTGCCAATCGACAGGGCCTGAACACTGAAGCTTTCTTT
CANRQGLNTEAFF
>NA|TRBJ1-1|TRBV3-1|NA
TGTGCCAGCAGCCAAGATTCATCCCCGAACACTGAAGCTTTCTTT
CASSQDSSPNTEAFF
>few|TRBJ2-7|TRBV27|TRBD2
TGTGCCAGCAGAGATAAGAGCGGGAGCCAACCATACCGCGCCTACGAGCAGTACTTC
CASRDKSGSQPYRAYEQYF
>NA|TRBJ2-6|TRBV6-2/TRBV6-3|NA
TGTGCCAGCAGTTACGGGGCATACTCTGGGGCCAACGTCCTGACTTTC
CASSYGAYSGANVLTF
>NA|TRBJ1-4|TRBV5-6|NA
TGTGCCAGCAGCTCGTACACCCCTTCTAATGAAAAACTGTTTTTT
CASSSYTPSNEKLFF
>many|TRBJ2-5|TRBV28|NA
TGTGCCAGCAGGGGCGTAGGTTACCAAGAGACCCAGTACTTC
CASRGVGYQETQYF
>many|TRBJ1-1|TRBV7-6|TRBD1
TGTGCCAGCAGCACGGGACAGGGCGCGGGCACTGAAGCTTTCTTT
CASSTGQGAGTEAFF
>many|TRBJ1-6|TRBV28|NA
TGTGCCAGCAGTTCCTCGCCCTCTAATTCACCCCTCCACTTT
CASSSSPSNSPLHF
>NA|TRBJ2-7|TRBV5-1|NA
TGCGCCAGCAGCTTGCCAGCGAGCTCCTACGAGCAGTACTTC
CASSLPASSYEQYF
>many|TRBJ1-5|TRBV28|NA
TGTGCCAGCAGCATCGACCGCAAGGAGCAGCCCCAGCATTTT
CASSIDRKEQPQHF
>few|TRBJ1-5|TRBV7-2|NA
TGTGCCAGCAGCTTATGGGGCAGGGATGATCAGCCCCAGCATTTT
CASSLWGRDDQPQHF
>NA|TRBJ1-5|TRBV10-2|NA
TGCGCCAGCAGTGAGTCGACCCCCGATCAGCCCCAGCATTTT
CASSESTPDQPQHF
>few|TRBJ1-5|TRBV20-1|NA
TGCAGTGCTCAAGGCAGCAGCAATCAGCCCCAGCATTTT
CSAQGSSNQPQHF
>few|TRBJ1-1|TRBV2|NA
TGTGCCAGCAGTGAATCGGGGGCGGTGAACACTGAAGCTTTCTTT
CASSESGAVNTEAFF
>many|TRBJ2-7|TRBV6-2/TRBV6-3|NA
TGTGCCAGCAGTTACGCCTCGGGGGTCGAGCAGTACTTC
CASSYASGVEQYF
>many|TRBJ1-2|TRBV24-1|NA
TGTGCCACCAGCCGGGCCTCTGCCTATGGCTACACCTTC
CATSRASAYGYTF
>many|TRBJ2-5|TRBV9|NA
TGTGCCAGCAGCGTAGCCGAGCTCCTCCAAGAGACCCAGTACTTC
CASSVAELLQETQYF
>NA|TRBJ2-7|TRBV7-9|NA
TGTGCCAGCAGCCCCCCCGGGTCGCGTATATTCTACGAGCAGTACTTC
CASSPPGSRIFYEQYF
>many|TRBJ2-5|TRBV11-3|NA
TGTGCCAGCAGCTTAGGGCAGCCCGGTGAGACCCAGTACTTC
CASSLGQPGETQYF
>few|TRBJ1-6|TRBV28|NA
TGTGCCAGCAGTTTAGAGGTGGCAGGGTTATGGTCACCCCTCCACTTT
CASSLEVAGLWSPLHF
>many|TRBJ1-1|TRBV29-1|NA
TGCAGCGTTGGACTAGGGAACACTGAAGCTTTCTTT
CSVGLGNTEAFF
>few|TRBJ2-7|TRBV5-1|NA
TGCGCCAGCAGCTTGGTCGGGGGAGAGTATGACGAGCAGTACTTC
CASSLVGGEYDEQYF
>few|TRBJ2-7|TRBV7-2|TRBD2
TGTGCCAGCAGCCCTAGCGGGAGGGCCGGGGAGCAGTACTTC
CASSPSGRAGEQYF
>NA|TRBJ2-7|TRBV28|TRBD1
TGTGCCAGCCTACCAGAGACAGGGGCCTACGAGCAGTACTTC
CASLPETGAYEQYF
>NA|TRBJ1-1|TRBV14|TRBD1
TGTGCCAGCAGCCTTAGGACAGGGGGTTCATCTGAAGCTTTCTTT
CASSLRTGGSSEAFF